This TCR beta chain appears in the sequencing data of a study of HIV-infected patients and healthy controls. TCRdb recomputed calls from the 5' RACE reads with MiXCR, one row per CDR3 protein. The sample has around 67,000 distinct CDR3 sequences, about a sixth seen once. The V and J ends lost 3 bases and 4 bases, in that order; junction bases with no gene match: 5. The CDR3 has 15 residues. The germline CDR1 and CDR2 sequences are KGHDR and SFDVKD. This chain connects TRBV24-1 to TRBJ2-1; 7 bases are shared with TRBD2. The sample was CD4+ T cells from blood. This sequence originates from a human donor in good health. The CDR3 coding sequence is TGTGCCACCAGTGATCCTCTAGCGGTTTACAATGAGCAGTTCTTC. This gives the protein CATSDPLAVYNEQFF.